These T cell receptor beta chains were read from a single sample in a study of shared clonotypes between healthy human individuals. Method: immunoSEQ multiplex PCR; TCRdb's copy keeps in-frame clones and lacks some. The sample has a few million clones; more than 90% are singletons. Sequences were obtained from naive CD4+ T cells sorted from blood. The receptors originated from a man aged 18 to 30 in good health. Both conserved end residues are part of each CDR3. Fields, in order: J gene, clone size, V gene, D gene, CDR3 protein, CDR3 DNA. A D gene is named only where the DNA matches it firmly. Clone size is not always given. Where it is, it says once, few, many or a class for expanded clones.

J gene: TRBJ2-3; clone size: NA; V gene: TRBV5-4; D gene: NA; CDR3 protein: CASSLQSTDTQYF; CDR3 DNA: TGTGCCAGCAGCTTACAGAGCACAGATACGCAGTATTTT
J gene: TRBJ2-7; clone size: once; V gene: TRBV11-2; D gene: TRBD1; CDR3 protein: CASSQMGQGAGEQYF; CDR3 DNA: TGTGCCAGCAGTCAAATGGGACAGGGGGCGGGTGAGCAGTACTTC
J gene: TRBJ1-3; clone size: NA; V gene: TRBV18; D gene: TRBD1; CDR3 protein: CASSPTGVISGNTIYF; CDR3 DNA: TGTGCCAGCTCACCAACAGGGGTGATCTCTGGAAACACCATATATTTT
J gene: TRBJ2-7; clone size: NA; V gene: TRBV18; D gene: TRBD1; CDR3 protein: CASSLGTGQGRFSYEQYF; CDR3 DNA: TGTGCCAGCTCCCTCGGTACCGGACAGGGGCGGTTTTCCTACGAGCAGTACTTC
J gene: TRBJ1-1; clone size: NA; V gene: TRBV19; D gene: NA; CDR3 protein: CASSPPVRAPLRITEAFF; CDR3 DNA: TGTGCCAGTAGTCCTCCCGTCCGGGCCCCCCTCCGGATCACTGAAGCTTTCTTT
J gene: TRBJ2-5; clone size: NA; V gene: TRBV30; D gene: TRBD2; CDR3 protein: CAWSVRLAGGGTQYF; CDR3 DNA: TGTGCCTGGAGTGTACGACTAGCGGGGGGAGGGACCCAGTACTTC
J gene: TRBJ2-7; clone size: NA; V gene: TRBV5-1; D gene: NA; CDR3 protein: CASSSGQSPDEQYF; CDR3 DNA: TGCGCCAGCAGCTCCGGACAGTCGCCCGACGAGCAGTACTTC
J gene: TRBJ2-5; clone size: NA; V gene: TRBV4-2; D gene: NA; CDR3 protein: CASSPRGEIAETQYF; CDR3 DNA: TGTGCCAGCAGCCCTCGGGGAGAGATCGCAGAGACCCAGTACTTC
J gene: TRBJ1-2; clone size: NA; V gene: TRBV18; D gene: NA; CDR3 protein: CASSPSGSFNYGYTF; CDR3 DNA: TGTGCCAGCTCACCATCTGGCAGCTTTAACTATGGCTACACCTTC
J gene: TRBJ2-5; clone size: NA; V gene: TRBV5-4; D gene: NA; CDR3 protein: CASSFTDRQETQYF; CDR3 DNA: TGTGCCAGCAGCTTCACTGACAGGCAAGAGACCCAGTACTTC
J gene: TRBJ2-7; clone size: NA; V gene: TRBV4-1; D gene: TRBD2; CDR3 protein: CASSPYSGAPYEQYF; CDR3 DNA: TGCGCCAGCAGCCCCTATAGCGGGGCCCCTTACGAGCAGTACTTC
J gene: TRBJ2-1; clone size: NA; V gene: TRBV6-5; D gene: TRBD2; CDR3 protein: CASRLAGLSYNEQFF; CDR3 DNA: TGTGCCAGCAGACTAGCGGGGCTTTCCTACAATGAGCAGTTCTTC
J gene: TRBJ1-2; clone size: NA; V gene: TRBV2; D gene: NA; CDR3 protein: CASSEAKGIDGYTF; CDR3 DNA: TGTGCCAGCAGTGAAGCGAAGGGGATCGACGGCTACACCTTC
J gene: TRBJ2-5; clone size: once; V gene: TRBV27; D gene: TRBD1; CDR3 protein: CASSLSVRGETQYF; CDR3 DNA: TGTGCCAGCAGTTTATCGGTCAGGGGGGAGACCCAGTACTTC
J gene: TRBJ1-2; clone size: once; V gene: TRBV9; D gene: NA; CDR3 protein: CASSAQLTGNYGYTF; CDR3 DNA: TGTGCCAGCAGCGCCCAATTGACAGGAAACTATGGCTACACCTTC
J gene: TRBJ2-1; clone size: NA; V gene: TRBV5-1; D gene: NA; CDR3 protein: CASSFTGNEQFF; CDR3 DNA: TGCGCCAGCAGTTTTACAGGGAATGAGCAGTTCTTC
J gene: TRBJ1-1; clone size: NA; V gene: TRBV19; D gene: TRBD1; CDR3 protein: CASSIRQGGTEAFF; CDR3 DNA: TGTGCCAGTAGTATTCGACAGGGGGGAACTGAAGCTTTCTTT
J gene: TRBJ1-2; clone size: NA; V gene: TRBV27; D gene: TRBD1; CDR3 protein: CASSFDESPGTGDGYTF; CDR3 DNA: TGTGCCAGCAGTTTCGATGAGTCACCCGGGACAGGGGATGGCTACACCTTC
J gene: TRBJ1-5; clone size: few; V gene: TRBV23-1; D gene: NA; CDR3 protein: CASSRPPKDNRGQPQHF; CDR3 DNA: TGCGCCAGCAGTCGGCCCCCAAAGGACAATAGAGGTCAGCCCCAGCATTTT
J gene: TRBJ2-1; clone size: NA; V gene: TRBV7-2; D gene: TRBD2; CDR3 protein: CASSLVGTSGGNEQFF; CDR3 DNA: TGTGCCAGCAGCTTAGTTGGGACTAGCGGGGGGAATGAGCAGTTCTTC
J gene: TRBJ2-7; clone size: NA; V gene: TRBV13; D gene: TRBD1; CDR3 protein: CASSFRQGGNSEQYF; CDR3 DNA: TGTGCCAGCAGCTTCAGACAGGGCGGTAATAGCGAGCAGTACTTC
J gene: TRBJ2-3; clone size: NA; V gene: TRBV10-2; D gene: NA; CDR3 protein: CASNISPSSTDTQYF; CDR3 DNA: TGCGCCAGCAACATCAGCCCATCTAGCACAGATACGCAGTATTTT
J gene: TRBJ1-3; clone size: NA; V gene: TRBV28; D gene: NA; CDR3 protein: CASSSGVGGNTIYF; CDR3 DNA: TGTGCCAGCAGTTCGGGCGTGGGAGGAAACACCATATATTTT
J gene: TRBJ1-1; clone size: NA; V gene: TRBV5-4; D gene: NA; CDR3 protein: CASSLPGNTEAFF; CDR3 DNA: TGTGCCAGCAGCTTGCCCGGGAACACTGAAGCTTTCTTT
J gene: TRBJ2-1; clone size: NA; V gene: TRBV6-1; D gene: TRBD2; CDR3 protein: CASTLGGGYNEQFF; CDR3 DNA: TGTGCCAGCACCCTGGGGGGGGGCTACAATGAGCAGTTCTTC
J gene: TRBJ1-1; clone size: NA; V gene: TRBV7-2; D gene: NA; CDR3 protein: CASSQKSGDTNTEAFF; CDR3 DNA: TGTGCCAGCAGTCAAAAATCCGGAGATACGAACACTGAAGCTTTCTTT
J gene: TRBJ1-2; clone size: NA; V gene: TRBV19; D gene: NA; CDR3 protein: CASSILRRWGDGGYTF; CDR3 DNA: TGTGCCAGTAGTATTTTACGGCGGTGGGGAGACGGCGGCTACACCTTC
J gene: TRBJ2-7; clone size: NA; V gene: TRBV6-6; D gene: TRBD1; CDR3 protein: CASSFQGQGNEQYF; CDR3 DNA: TGTGCCAGCAGTTTTCAGGGACAGGGCAACGAGCAGTACTTC
J gene: TRBJ1-6; clone size: once; V gene: TRBV5-4; D gene: TRBD1; CDR3 protein: CASSLGSRGSGNSPLHF; CDR3 DNA: TGTGCCAGCAGCTTGGGGAGCAGGGGGAGCGGAAATTCACCCCTCCACTTT
J gene: TRBJ1-2; clone size: once; V gene: TRBV7-9; D gene: NA; CDR3 protein: CASSLELGSFGYTF; CDR3 DNA: TGCGCCAGCAGCTTGGAGCTGGGGTCTTTTGGCTACACCTTC
J gene: TRBJ1-2; clone size: NA; V gene: TRBV11-2; D gene: NA; CDR3 protein: CASSFLGGAGYTF; CDR3 DNA: TGTGCCAGCAGCTTTCTTGGGGGGGCTGGCTACACCTTC
J gene: TRBJ1-4; clone size: NA; V gene: TRBV7-2; D gene: NA; CDR3 protein: CASGKAVSNEKLFF; CDR3 DNA: TGTGCCAGCGGGAAGGCAGTCTCTAATGAAAAACTGTTTTTT
J gene: TRBJ1-3; clone size: once; V gene: TRBV2; D gene: NA; CDR3 protein: CASRGPTPRGPRTPDGPSGNTIYF; CDR3 DNA: TGTGCCAGCAGGGGCCCCACGCCCCGGGGCCCCCGTACCCCCGACGGACCCTCTGGAAACACCATATATTTT
J gene: TRBJ1-6; clone size: NA; V gene: TRBV6-6; D gene: NA; CDR3 protein: CASSYDLVGGSPLHF; CDR3 DNA: TGTGCCAGCAGTTATGACCTTGTGGGGGGTTCACCCCTCCACTTT
J gene: TRBJ1-4; clone size: NA; V gene: TRBV7-9; D gene: NA; CDR3 protein: CASSLSEINEKLFF; CDR3 DNA: TGTGCCAGCAGCTTATCGGAAATCAATGAAAAACTGTTTTTT
J gene: TRBJ2-3; clone size: NA; V gene: TRBV7-3; D gene: TRBD2; CDR3 protein: CASSLTSGLAGGRDTQYF; CDR3 DNA: TGTGCCAGCAGCTTAACCTCTGGATTAGCGGGGGGTAGAGATACGCAGTATTTT
J gene: TRBJ2-3; clone size: NA; V gene: TRBV29-1; D gene: NA; CDR3 protein: CSAEGQRYSTDTQYF; CDR3 DNA: TGCAGCGCCGAAGGACAGAGATACAGCACAGATACGCAGTATTTT
J gene: TRBJ2-3; clone size: NA; V gene: TRBV6-1; D gene: NA; CDR3 protein: CASSETGVGTQYF; CDR3 DNA: TGTGCCAGCAGTGAAACGGGGGTGGGGACGCAGTATTTT
J gene: TRBJ2-7; clone size: once; V gene: TRBV5-4; D gene: NA; CDR3 protein: CASSLERGADEQYF; CDR3 DNA: TGTGCCAGCAGCTTGGAGAGGGGAGCCGACGAGCAGTACTTC
J gene: TRBJ1-1; clone size: NA; V gene: TRBV30; D gene: NA; CDR3 protein: CAWSVSPPIEAFF; CDR3 DNA: TGTGCCTGGAGTGTAAGCCCCCCGATCGAAGCTTTCTTT
J gene: TRBJ2-3; clone size: NA; V gene: TRBV19; D gene: TRBD2; CDR3 protein: CASSTPPGTSGTDTQYF; CDR3 DNA: TGTGCCAGTAGTACCCCCCCCGGGACTAGCGGCACAGATACGCAGTATTTT
J gene: TRBJ2-3; clone size: NA; V gene: TRBV10-2; D gene: NA; CDR3 protein: CASSERGSTDTQYF; CDR3 DNA: TGCGCCAGCAGTGAAAGGGGAAGCACAGATACGCAGTATTTT
J gene: TRBJ1-4; clone size: NA; V gene: TRBV28; D gene: NA; CDR3 protein: CASGSPGLRLEKLFF; CDR3 DNA: TGTGCCAGCGGCTCCCCGGGGTTAAGACTCGAAAAACTGTTTTTT
J gene: TRBJ2-5; clone size: NA; V gene: TRBV7-2; D gene: NA; CDR3 protein: CASSLAFAGGETQYF; CDR3 DNA: TGTGCCAGCAGCTTAGCATTCGCCGGGGGTGAGACCCAGTACTTC
J gene: TRBJ1-1; clone size: NA; V gene: TRBV10-3; D gene: TRBD1; CDR3 protein: CATQNQGGDTEAFF; CDR3 DNA: TGTGCCACCCAGAACCAGGGGGGGGACACTGAAGCTTTCTTT
J gene: TRBJ1-1; clone size: few; V gene: TRBV2; D gene: NA; CDR3 protein: CASSANGREAFF; CDR3 DNA: TGTGCCAGCAGTGCAAACGGGCGGGAAGCTTTCTTT
J gene: TRBJ1-5; clone size: NA; V gene: TRBV6-6; D gene: NA; CDR3 protein: CASSLQVVLPQHF; CDR3 DNA: TGTGCCAGCAGTTTACAAGTTGTTTTGCCCCAGCATTTT
J gene: TRBJ1-3; clone size: NA; V gene: TRBV28; D gene: TRBD1; CDR3 protein: CASSSGQGGSGNTIYF; CDR3 DNA: TGTGCCAGCAGTTCGGGACAGGGAGGCTCTGGAAACACCATATATTTT
J gene: TRBJ1-3; clone size: NA; V gene: TRBV6-5; D gene: NA; CDR3 protein: CASMVPSGNTIYF; CDR3 DNA: TGTGCCAGCATGGTCCCGTCTGGAAACACCATATATTTT
J gene: TRBJ1-5; clone size: NA; V gene: TRBV6-1; D gene: TRBD1; CDR3 protein: CAGAGTGGQPQHF; CDR3 DNA: TGTGCCGGGGCCGGGACAGGGGGTCAGCCCCAGCATTTT
J gene: TRBJ1-2; clone size: NA; V gene: TRBV11-2; D gene: NA; CDR3 protein: CASRGQGGYTF; CDR3 DNA: TGTGCCAGCAGGGGCCAGGGCGGCTACACCTTC
J gene: TRBJ2-3; clone size: NA; V gene: TRBV5-4; D gene: NA; CDR3 protein: CASSPPGSRGTDTQYF; CDR3 DNA: TGTGCCAGCAGCCCGCCGGGGAGCAGGGGAACAGATACGCAGTATTTT
J gene: TRBJ1-2; clone size: NA; V gene: TRBV27; D gene: NA; CDR3 protein: CASSPNRVANYGYTF; CDR3 DNA: TGTGCCAGCAGTCCGAACAGGGTAGCGAACTATGGCTACACCTTC